This T cell receptor beta chain was found in a study of blood T cell repertoires in COVID-19. For the study at large: Spain, Italy and the United States supplied samples that represented acute and convalescent COVID-19. In each case, the material was cDNA or gDNA derived from T cells, B-cell-depleted T cells, or PBMCs.

Original processing methods: Reference gene primer amplification in the assay estimated nucleated cell counts. The table came from immunoSEQ multiplex PCR; TCRdb's copy has only in-frame clones and leaves some out. The V and J calls and clone size were taken over from that table, and D and trimming were inferred from the DNA. The sample contains around 260,000 clones, over 75% of which appear only once. This CDR3 is 14 amino acids long. The germline V gene has CDR1 MNHEY and CDR2 SMNVEV (reference sequence). V was pared by 5 bases and J by 0 bases, with 3 bases of the junction left unmatched. This sequence was found in a human donor in a cohort sampled during active COVID-19. The sequencing sample was made of peripheral blood. The rearrangement links TRBV27 to TRBJ2-7, with 8 positions matching TRBD1. Written as DNA, the CDR3 is TGTGCCAGCAGTCGGACAGGGCCCTCCTACGAGCAGTACTTC. This sequence encodes CASSRTGPSYEQYF.